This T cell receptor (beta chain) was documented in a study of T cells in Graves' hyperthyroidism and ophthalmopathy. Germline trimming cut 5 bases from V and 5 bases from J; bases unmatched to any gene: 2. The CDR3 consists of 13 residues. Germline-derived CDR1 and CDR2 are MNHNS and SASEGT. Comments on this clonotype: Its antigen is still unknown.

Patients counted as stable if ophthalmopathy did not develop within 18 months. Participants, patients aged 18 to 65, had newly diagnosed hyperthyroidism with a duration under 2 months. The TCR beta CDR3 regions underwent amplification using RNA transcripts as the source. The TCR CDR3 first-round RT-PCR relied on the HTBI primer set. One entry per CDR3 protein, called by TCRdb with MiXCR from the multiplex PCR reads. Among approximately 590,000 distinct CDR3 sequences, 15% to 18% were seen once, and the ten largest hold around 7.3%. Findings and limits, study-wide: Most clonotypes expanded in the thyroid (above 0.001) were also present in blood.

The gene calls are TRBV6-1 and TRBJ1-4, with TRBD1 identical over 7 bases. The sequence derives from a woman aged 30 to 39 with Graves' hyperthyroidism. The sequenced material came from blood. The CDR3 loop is CASSSGQNEKLFF. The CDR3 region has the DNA TGTGCCAGCAGTTCGGGACAGAATGAAAAACTGTTTTTT.